The source of this T cell receptor beta chain is a study of T cells after yellow fever vaccination. Overall study findings and caveats: Peaking on day 5 versus 15, the secondary response was faster but weaker.

Regarding this clonotype: Its antigen is not identified.

Each CDR3 protein gets one entry after TCRdb re-called the 5' RACE reads with MiXCR. The sample yields 360,000 or so distinct CDR3 sequences, roughly 11% seen once. This CDR3 spans 17 amino acids. V was pared by 1 base and J by 2 bases, with 16 bases between. Germline V gene lookup returns CDR1 MGHRA and CDR2 YSYEKL. This clonotype was obtained from a young man who received the YFV17D yellow fever vaccine. The material sequenced was PBMCs, taken on the day of the first yellow fever vaccination. V usage is TRBV4-1 and J usage is TRBJ2-3; TRBD1 might be the D (5 bases). The CDR3: CASSQGGARAVTDTQYF. CDR3 bases: TGCGCCAGCAGCCAAGGGGGCGCGCGCGCAGTCACAGATACGCAGTATTTT.